The sequence of this TCR beta chain was determined in a study of T cell repertoires in cytomegalovirus infection. Background on the study: From public TCR beta signatures came an indication of both CMV infection and matching HLA type.

Study-wide results and caveats: The ex vivo response was dominated by HLA-C-restricted CMV-specific TCR beta clonotypes. Accumulated public TCR beta family frequency recognized individuals carrying CMV together with the relevant HLA.

Germline CDR1 MNHNS, CDR2 SASEGT. The CDR3 covers 15 residues. V lost 4 bases and J 3 bases, leaving 16 bases between the germline ends. TCRdb recomputed calls from the reads with MiXCR, one row per CDR3 protein. The data hold approximately 500,000 distinct CDR3 sequences, with approximately 16% observed a single time. This clonotype occurred a few times. Its specificity is unknown. The receptor comes from a human donor in good health (CMV status not recorded). Some clones in this sample may be carry-over from other donors' samples. The chain combines TRBV6-1 with TRBJ2-7; D is possibly TRBD1 (5 bases). Source material: CD8+ T cells from PBMCs. The CDR3 spells CASSVGQGLLYEQYF. The CDR3 bases are TGTGCCAGCAGTGTTGGGCAGGGCCTACTCTACGAGCAGTACTTC.